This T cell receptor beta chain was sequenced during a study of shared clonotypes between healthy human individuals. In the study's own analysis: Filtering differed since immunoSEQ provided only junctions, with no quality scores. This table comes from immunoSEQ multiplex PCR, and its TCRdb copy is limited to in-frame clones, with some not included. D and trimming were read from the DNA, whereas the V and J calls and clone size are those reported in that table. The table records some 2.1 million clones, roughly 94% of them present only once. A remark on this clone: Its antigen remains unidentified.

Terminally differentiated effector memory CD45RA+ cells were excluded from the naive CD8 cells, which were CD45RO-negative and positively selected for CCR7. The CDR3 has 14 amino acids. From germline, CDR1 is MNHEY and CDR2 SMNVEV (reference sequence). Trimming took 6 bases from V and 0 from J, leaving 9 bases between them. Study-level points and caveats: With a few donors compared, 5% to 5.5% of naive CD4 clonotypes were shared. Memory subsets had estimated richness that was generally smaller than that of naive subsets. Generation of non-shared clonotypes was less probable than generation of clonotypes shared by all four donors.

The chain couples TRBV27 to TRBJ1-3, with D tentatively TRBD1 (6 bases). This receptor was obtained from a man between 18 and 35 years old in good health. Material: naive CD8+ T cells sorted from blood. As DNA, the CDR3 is TGTGCCAGCAGAGGAGGGGGCTCTGGAAACACCATATATTTT. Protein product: CASRGGGSGNTIYF.